This record looks at one TCR beta chain sequence and its context. Then a second PCR, running roughly 6 to 12 cycles, was carried out with a sample-barcoded 5' primer and a J-beta primer mix. MiXCR was run by TCRdb on the 5' RACE reads, yielding one entry per CDR3 protein. The sample carries around 800,000 distinct CDR3 sequences, 25% to 30% recorded once. The sample belongs to a study of blood T cells in healthy people across ages. Germline loops: CDR1 SEHNR, CDR2 FQNEAQ (reference sequence). The V end was cut by 5 bases, the J end by 0 bases, with 14 bases between. The CDR3 has 15 residues. This sample also belongs to another study, concerning T cells of mothers and their children.

This receptor was taken from a boy between 10 and 17 years old in good health. Material: blood. The chain uses TRBV7-9 and TRBJ2-7; possible D gene TRBD1, 6 bases. This CDR3 is CASSDYRELSYEQYF. DNA for the CDR3: TGTGCCAGCAGCGACTACAGGGAGCTCTCCTACGAGCAGTACTTC.